This entry features one TCR beta chain sequence. Its matching antigen is unknown. This record belongs to a study of breast tumors, draining lymph nodes, adjacent tissues. Findings of the study overall: Tumors had less TCR diversity than lymph nodes, more than nontumor tissue. Luminal-like breast cancer showed significantly higher tumor–nontumor repertoire similarity than basal-like. Data only fit, rather than demonstrated, lymph node origin of most tumor T cells.

TCRdb re-analysed the multiplex PCR reads in MiXCR, keeping a single row per CDR3 protein. The sample carries 65,000 to 80,000 distinct CDR3 sequences, roughly 20% recorded once. Samples came from axillary lymph nodes draining the breast cancer. Looked up from germline, CDR1 is DFQATT and CDR2 is SNEGSKA (reference sequence). This CDR3 has 13 residues. This receptor was obtained from a female donor with breast cancer. Some clones in this sample may be carry-over from other donors' samples. The specimen was axillary lymph node tissue. V is TRBV20-1 and J is TRBJ1-1; possibly TRBD1 for D (6 bases). The CDR3 is CSPRGGGRTEAFF. CDR3 nucleotide sequence: TGCAGCCCTAGAGGGGGTGGTCGCACTGAAGCTTTCTTT.